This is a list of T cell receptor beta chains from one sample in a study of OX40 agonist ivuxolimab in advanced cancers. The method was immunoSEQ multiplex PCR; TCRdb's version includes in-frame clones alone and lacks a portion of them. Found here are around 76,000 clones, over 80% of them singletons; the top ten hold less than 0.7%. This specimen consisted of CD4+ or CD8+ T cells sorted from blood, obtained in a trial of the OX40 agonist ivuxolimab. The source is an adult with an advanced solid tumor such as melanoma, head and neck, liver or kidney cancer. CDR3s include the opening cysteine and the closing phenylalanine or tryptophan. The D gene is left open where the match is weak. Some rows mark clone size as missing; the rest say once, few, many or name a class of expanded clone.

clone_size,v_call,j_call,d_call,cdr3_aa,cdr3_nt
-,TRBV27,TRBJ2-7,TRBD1,CASSSSPGTGVLVQYF,TGTGCCAGCAGTTCGTCTCCCGGGACAGGGGTATTAGTGCAGTACTTC
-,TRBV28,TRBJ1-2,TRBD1,CASSPGGTGNGYTF,TGTGCCAGCAGCCCCGGTGGGACAGGGAATGGCTACACCTTC
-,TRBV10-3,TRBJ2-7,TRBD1,CAISPTDRVTSGYEQYF,TGTGCCATCAGCCCTACCGACAGGGTAACGTCCGGCTACGAGCAGTACTTC
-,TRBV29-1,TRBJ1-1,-,CSVTDRQEYTEAFF,TGCAGCGTGACAGACCGCCAGGAGTACACTGAAGCTTTCTTT
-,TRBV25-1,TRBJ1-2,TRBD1,CASHQGAGYGYTF,TGTGCCAGTCACCAGGGGGCTGGTTATGGCTACACCTTC
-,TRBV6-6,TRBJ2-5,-,CASSGRTQYF,TGTGCCAGCAGTGGACGCACCCAGTACTTC
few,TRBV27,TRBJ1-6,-,CASSGALSPLHF,TGTGCCAGCAGCGGGGCGCTCTCACCCCTCCACTTT
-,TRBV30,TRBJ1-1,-,CAWSTGRGEAFF,TGTGCCTGGAGTACAGGGAGGGGTGAAGCTTTCTTT
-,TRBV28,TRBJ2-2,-,CASSSSSGELFF,TGTGCCAGCAGTTCGTCCTCCGGGGAGCTGTTTTTT
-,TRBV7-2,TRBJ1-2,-,CASSPDSGYGYTF,TGTGCCAGCAGCCCCGACTCGGGCTATGGCTACACCTTC
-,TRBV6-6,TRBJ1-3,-,CASSPATSGNTIYF,TGTGCCAGCAGTCCCGCAACCTCTGGAAACACCATATATTTT
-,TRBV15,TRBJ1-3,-,CATLGTTGNTIYF,TGTGCCACCCTCGGGACTACTGGAAACACCATATATTTT
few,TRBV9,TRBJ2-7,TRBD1,CASSVGTGSSYEQYF,TGTGCCAGCAGCGTAGGGACAGGGTCTTCCTACGAGCAGTACTTC
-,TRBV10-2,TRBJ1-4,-,CASSLGQPENEKLFF,TGCGCCAGCAGCCTCGGACAGCCGGAGAATGAAAAACTGTTTTTT
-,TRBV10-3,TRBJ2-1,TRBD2,CAISGVSGGRSSYNEQFF,TGTGCCATCAGTGGAGTTAGCGGGGGCAGGAGCTCCTACAATGAGCAGTTCTTC
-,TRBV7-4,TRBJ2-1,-,CASSLRSYNEQFF,TGTGCCAGCAGCCTTCGCTCTTACAATGAGCAGTTCTTC
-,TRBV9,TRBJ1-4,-,CASSADSGDEKLFF,TGTGCCAGCAGCGCGGACAGCGGCGATGAAAAACTGTTTTTT
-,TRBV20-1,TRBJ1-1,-,CSALLNTEAFF,TGCAGTGCTCTTTTGAACACTGAAGCTTTCTTT
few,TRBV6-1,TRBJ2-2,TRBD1,CASSEGQRTGELFF,TGTGCCAGCAGTGAGGGACAGCGAACCGGGGAGCTGTTTTTT
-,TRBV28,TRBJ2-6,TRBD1,CATHRQGVTGANVLTF,TGTGCCACCCACCGACAGGGCGTCACTGGGGCCAACGTCCTGACTTTC
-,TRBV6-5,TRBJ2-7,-,CASSLRDNPSYEQYF,TGTGCCAGCAGTCTCCGGGACAATCCCTCCTACGAGCAGTACTTC
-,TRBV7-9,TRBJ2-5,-,CASSLRQGREETQYF,TGTGCCAGCAGCTTACGGCAGGGTAGGGAAGAGACCCAGTACTTC
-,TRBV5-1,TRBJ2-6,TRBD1,CASSLQGSTGANVLTF,TGCGCCAGCAGCTTACAGGGGAGCACTGGGGCCAACGTCCTGACTTTC
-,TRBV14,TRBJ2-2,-,CASSPSIWNTGELFF,TGTGCCAGCAGCCCCTCGATATGGAACACCGGGGAGCTGTTTTTT
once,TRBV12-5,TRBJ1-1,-,CASERDRIAEAFF,TGTGCTAGTGAAAGAGACAGGATCGCTGAAGCTTTCTTT
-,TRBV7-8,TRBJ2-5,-,CASSYPPRGETQYF,TGTGCCAGCAGCTATCCCCCCAGGGGAGAGACCCAGTACTTC
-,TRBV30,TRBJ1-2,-,CAWSAGIGYGYTF,TGTGCCTGGAGTGCCGGGATTGGCTATGGCTACACCTTC
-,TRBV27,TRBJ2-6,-,CASSLSYRSGANVLTF,TGTGCCAGCAGTTTATCTTATCGCTCTGGGGCCAACGTCCTGACTTTC
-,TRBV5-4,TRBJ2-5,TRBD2,CASSLATSGRTETQYF,TGTGCCAGCAGCTTGGCGACTAGCGGGCGAACGGAGACCCAGTACTTC
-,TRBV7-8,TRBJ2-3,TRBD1,CASSPGQGFDTQYF,TGTGCCAGCAGCCCGGGACAGGGTTTCGATACGCAGTATTTT
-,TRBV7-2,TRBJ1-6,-,CASSLAEASPLHF,TGTGCCAGCAGCTTAGCAGAGGCTTCACCCCTCCACTTT
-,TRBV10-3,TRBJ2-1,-,CAISELGEKGEQFF,TGTGCCATCAGTGAGTTGGGGGAGAAAGGTGAGCAGTTCTTC
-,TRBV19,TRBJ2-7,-,CASSIFYRSTYEQYF,TGTGCCAGTAGTATCTTCTACAGGTCGACCTACGAGCAGTACTTC
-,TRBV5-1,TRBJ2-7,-,CASSSGFEGDEQYF,TGCGCCAGCAGCTCCGGGTTCGAGGGTGACGAGCAGTACTTC
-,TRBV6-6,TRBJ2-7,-,CATRGPGEQYF,TGTGCCACCCGGGGTCCGGGCGAGCAGTACTTC